The source of this T cell receptor (beta chain) is a study of early T cells in non-severe SARS-CoV-2 infection. Study information: Chains stayed unpaired after sequencing of bulk RNA from unsorted whole blood.

Findings and limits, study-wide: VDJdb matching favored anti-spike CD8 responses, missing private and CD4 specificities.

On this clonotype itself: What it recognizes is unknown.

V was clipped by 8 bases and J by 4 bases, with 11 bases between them. The CDR3 sequence is 12 residues long. The germline V gene encodes CDR1 MDHEN and CDR2 SYDVKM. In TCRdb, the 5' RACE reads were re-called with MiXCR into one record per CDR3 protein. The repertoire has 50,000 to 65,000 distinct CDR3 sequences, around 8% of them found once; the top ten carry about 10%. This sequence was found in an adult who was a healthcare worker with PCR-confirmed SARS-CoV-2 infection or an uninfected control (not recorded which). The source material was whole blood, sampled at baseline. The chain uses TRBV28 and TRBJ2-5; the D is unclear. This CDR3 is CASHSSGETQYF. CDR3 bases: TGTGCCAGCCACAGCTCGGGAGAGACCCAGTACTTC. The whole variable domain, filled in from reference TRBV28 and TRBJ2-5, reads DVKVTQSSRYLVKRTGEKVFLECVQDMDHENMFWYRQDPGLGLRLIYFSYDVKMKEKGDIPEGYSVSREKKERFSLILESASTNQTSMYLCASHSSGETQYFGPGTRLLVL.